This T cell receptor (beta chain) originates from a study of cytomegalovirus exposure and HLA in healthy donors. Trimming left V 1 base short and J 3 bases short, with 10 bases between. Germline values: CDR1 LNHNV, CDR2 YYDKDF (reference sequence). This CDR3 region has 14 residues. PCR used 60 Vbeta primers and 13 Jbeta primers. The repertoire was sequenced with immunoSEQ multiplex PCR; TCRdb's copy has only in-frame clones and lacks some. The sample has 68,000 or so clones. Each donor was nominally healthy when sampled (though unrecorded immune exposures were likely). The receptor was derived from a boy younger than 18 in good health and CMV-seronegative. The specimen was PBMCs. The V call is TRBV15, the J call TRBJ2-7; no firm D call. The CDR3 DNA follows: TGTGCCACCAGCAGAGCAAAGAACTTCTACGAGCAGTACTTC. It codes for CATSRAKNFYEQYF.